One TCR beta chain is described in this entry. Its antigen remains unknown. This specimen comes from a study of shared clonotypes between healthy human individuals. Assay: immunoSEQ multiplex PCR; the TCRdb copy retains only in-frame clones and omits some. In the table there are approximately 2.5 million clones, over 85% of which are singletons. General study results and limits: Larger estimated richness was generally recorded for naive subsets relative to memory subsets. The donor pool, a small one, limited the genetic and exposure-history diversity represented. Naive CD4 clonotypes overlapped across a few donors at roughly 5%.

V lost 8 bases to trimming and J lost 4 bases, with 11 bases between them. From germline, CDR1 is MNHEY and CDR2 SVGAGI. The CDR3 is made up of 12 amino acids. The sample taken for sequencing was naive CD4+ T cells from PBMCs. Documented subset: CD45RA+ positively selected. The clonotype was recovered from a young man in good health. Some clones in this sample may be carry-over from other donors' samples. The chain recombines TRBV6-5 with TRBJ1-1; weak D call: TRBD1 (5 bases). CDR3 sequence reads: CASVVGGTEAFF. CDR3 nucleotides: TGTGCCAGCGTGGTCGGGGGCACTGAAGCTTTCTTT.